This T cell receptor beta chain emerged from a study of CD8 T cells in Susac syndrome. After extraction with the RNeasy kit, roughly 0.5 to 1 ug of the RNA was reverse transcribed using random hexamers. It was immunoSEQ multiplex PCR that amplified TCR beta CDR3 across 54 Vbeta and 13 Jbeta. TCRdb recomputed calls from the immunoSEQ multiplex PCR reads with MiXCR, one row per CDR3 protein. Of 130,000 or so distinct CDR3 sequences listed, 85% to 95% are singletons. This CDR3 is 15 amino acids long. Trimming cost V 4 bases and J 7 bases, with 19 bases left between them. Germline V gene lookup returns CDR1 SGHVS and CDR2 FNYEAQ. TCR beta sequencing was performed on blood CD8+ and CD4+ T cells.

The sample consisted of CD4+ T cells from PBMCs. The V call is TRBV7-6, the J call TRBJ2-5, with D maybe TRBD1 (6 bases). This TCR came from a human donor with multiple sclerosis. DNA of the CDR3: TGTGCCAGCAGCTCCCAGGGGCGCGACGCGATGACCCAGTACTTC. Translating gives CASSSQGRDAMTQYF.